What follows describes a single TCR beta chain. Antigen specificity is unknown. Here immunoSEQ multiplex PCR was the method, and the copy in TCRdb shows in-frame clones only, minus some. The sample records tens of thousands of clones, 80% to 90% being singletons. This sample stems from a study of T cell responses to AZD1222 COVID-19 vaccine. General observations from the study: Clonal diversity was possibly underestimated, and white British individuals and females predominated among donors. The study identified only five to seven AZD1222 recipients as seropositive at baseline. Vaccine-associated CD4 TCRs spanned spike, dominant at 160-218 and 743-854.

The CDR3 spans 15 residues. Deletions cut 1 base from V and 6 bases from J, with 13 bases between. The V gene's germline CDR1 is LNHNV and CDR2 YYDKDF (reference sequence). This chain links TRBV15 with TRBJ1-5, with D perhaps TRBD1 (5 bases). This material consisted of peripheral blood, taken on day 0 of AZD1222 vaccination. The clonotype comes from an adult in good health. The CDR3 region has the DNA TGTGCCACCAGCAGAGTCCAGGGCCTGGCTCAGCCCCAGCATTTT. Amino acid sequence: CATSRVQGLAQPQHF.